These T cell receptor beta chains were read from a single sample in a study of T cells in Graves' hyperthyroidism and ophthalmopathy. TCRdb independently ran MiXCR on the multiplex PCR reads; one entry per CDR3 protein. The repertoire includes around 440,000 distinct CDR3 sequences, 15% to 19% of them detected once, and approximately 14% sits in the top ten. The sample consisted of blood. These receptors were taken from a young woman with Graves' hyperthyroidism. CDR3s include the opening cysteine and the closing phenylalanine or tryptophan. The D gene is left open where the match is weak. For some rows the clone size is stated as once, few or many, or as a class when expanded; others skip it.

size	length	V	J	D	DNA	CDR3
.	15	TRBV20-1	TRBJ1-2	TRBD1	TGCAGTGCCACCGGGACAGGGGGTTCTAACTATGGCTACACCTTC	CSATGTGGSNYGYTF
.	15	TRBV12-3/TRBV12-4	TRBJ2-4	.	TGTGCCAGCAGTGCACAGCCTAACTCGGGTAGCATTCAGTACTTC	CASSAQPNSGSIQYF
.	15	TRBV10-3	TRBJ1-4	TRBD1	TGTGCCATCAGTGAGTCGTTAACAGGGGCCGCAAAACTGTTTTTT	CAISESLTGAAKLFF
.	16	TRBV28	TRBJ1-5	.	TGTGCCAGCAGCCGTAATCCCGGGACCCTCAATCAGCCCCAGCATTTT	CASSRNPGTLNQPQHF
many	16	TRBV20-1	TRBJ1-1	TRBD1	TGCAGTGCCCAGGACAGGTCCTGGGAGGTGAACACTGAAGCTTTCTTT	CSAQDRSWEVNTEAFF
.	13	TRBV12-3/TRBV12-4	TRBJ1-4	.	TGTGCCGGCAGAGTCACAGGGTCTGAAAAACTGTTTTTT	CAGRVTGSEKLFF
.	17	TRBV5-6	TRBJ2-1	.	TGTGCCAGCAGCTTGCTCACAAAATCCCCCTTCTACAATGAGCAGTTCTTC	CASSLLTKSPFYNEQFF
many	16	TRBV3-1	TRBJ2-7	.	TGTGCCAGCAGCCAAGATGGTACGGGAGTCAGCTACGAGCAGTACTTC	CASSQDGTGVSYEQYF
.	16	TRBV12-3/TRBV12-4	TRBJ2-5	.	TGTGCCAGCAGTTTAGCTGGTTCGATCAGTATTTGGACCCAGTACTTC	CASSLAGSISIWTQYF
.	13	TRBV6-2/TRBV6-3	TRBJ2-7	TRBD2	TGTGCCAGCATAGGCGGGAGCCTTCGAGAGCAGTACTTC	CASIGGSLREQYF
.	12	TRBV4-1	TRBJ2-3	.	TGCGCCAGCAGCCAGGACTCAGATACGCAGTATTTT	CASSQDSDTQYF
few	14	TRBV20-1	TRBJ2-1	TRBD1	TGCAGTGCTAAGGCCGGGACAGGGCGGAATGAGCAGTTCTTC	CSAKAGTGRNEQFF
few	13	TRBV20-1	TRBJ1-1	TRBD1	TGCAGTGCAAAGACAGGGGGAAGGACTGAAGCTTTCTTT	CSAKTGGRTEAFF
many	13	TRBV27	TRBJ2-5	.	TGTGCCAGCAGCCCAGACAGACAAGAGACCCAGTACTTC	CASSPDRQETQYF
few	19	TRBV20-1	TRBJ2-1	TRBD2	TGCAGTGCCCAAACCATTACTGGGCGGGAGGCCGCACGACCGAATGAGCAGTTCTTC	CSAQTITGREAARPNEQFF
.	11	TRBV3-1	TRBJ2-1	.	TGTGCCAGCAGCCAAGGGCGGGAGCAGTTCTTC	CASSQGREQFF
.	16	TRBV5-6	TRBJ1-5	TRBD1	TGTGCCAGCAGCTCGGGACAGGGGTTCAACAATCAGCCCCAGCATTTT	CASSSGQGFNNQPQHF
.	15	TRBV20-1	TRBJ2-5	TRBD2	TGCAGTGCTACCAGGCCTAGCGGGGGTGGAGAGACCCAGTACTTC	CSATRPSGGGETQYF
once	12	TRBV10-3	TRBJ1-3	.	TGTGCCACGAGGATCTCTGGAAACACCATATATTTT	CATRISGNTIYF
once	15	TRBV4-1	TRBJ1-2	.	TGCGCCAGCAGCCAAGGTCCCCGGGACCGCCCGGGCTACACCTTC	CASSQGPRDRPGYTF